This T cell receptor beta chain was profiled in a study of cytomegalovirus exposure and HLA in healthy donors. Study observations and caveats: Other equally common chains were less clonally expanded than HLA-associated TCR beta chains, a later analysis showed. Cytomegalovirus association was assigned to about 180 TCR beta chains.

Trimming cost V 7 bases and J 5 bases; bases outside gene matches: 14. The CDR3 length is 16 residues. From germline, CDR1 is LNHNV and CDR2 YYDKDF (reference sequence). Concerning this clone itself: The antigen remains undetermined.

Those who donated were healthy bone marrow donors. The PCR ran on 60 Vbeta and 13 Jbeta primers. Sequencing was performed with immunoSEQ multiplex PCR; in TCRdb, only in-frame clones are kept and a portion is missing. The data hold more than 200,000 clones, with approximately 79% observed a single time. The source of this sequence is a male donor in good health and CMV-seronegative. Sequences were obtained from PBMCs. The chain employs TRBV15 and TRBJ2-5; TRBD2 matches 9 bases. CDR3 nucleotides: TGTGCCACCACCGGCCCGGTTAGCGGGAGTTTGGAGACCCAGTACTTC. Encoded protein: CATTGPVSGSLETQYF. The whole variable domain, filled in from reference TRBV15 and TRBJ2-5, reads DAMVIQNPRYQVTQFGKPVTLSCSQTLNHNVMYWYQQKSSQAPKLLFHYYDKDFNNEADTPDNFQSRRPNTSFCFLDIRSPGLGDTAMYLCATTGPVSGSLETQYFGPGTRLLVL.